Below, one TCR beta chain is given with its context. Its antigen is not identified. J was trimmed by 5 bases and V by 7 bases; bases with no gene match: 12. This CDR3 is built from 16 residues. The germline V gene encodes CDR1 LNHDA and CDR2 SQIVND (reference sequence). Sequencing was performed with immunoSEQ multiplex PCR; in TCRdb, only in-frame clones are kept and a portion is missing. The table records approximately 150,000 clones, around 92% of them present only once. The sample comes from a study of T cell responses to AZD1222 COVID-19 vaccine. The study's findings and limits: The study found vaccine-associated CD4 TCRs spanning spike, dominant at 160-218 and 743-854. White British donors predominated, females outnumbered males, and clonal diversity was possibly underestimated.

This clonotype was sampled from an adult who received the AZD1222 COVID-19 vaccine. Sequencing was performed on peripheral blood, taken 28 days after the second AZD1222 dose. This chain uses TRBV19 with TRBJ2-1, with 9 positions matching TRBD1. In DNA, the CDR3 is TGTGCCAGTACCTATAGACAGGGGGTGTCAAACAATGAGCAGTTCTTC. As protein: CASTYRQGVSNNEQFF.